Shown below are 18 T cell receptor beta chains from a single sample sequenced in a study of blood T cell repertoires in COVID-19. Assay used: immunoSEQ multiplex PCR; TCRdb lists only in-frame clones, some missing. The table shows about 100,000 clones, with about 80% occurring only once. Source material: peripheral blood. All receptors derive from a man aged 65 to 85 with active or convalescent COVID-19.

The rearrangement uses TRBV10-2 and TRBJ1-2; D not resolved. The CDR3 sequence is 13 residues long. V was pared by 4 bases and J by 6 bases, with 12 bases between. CDR1 is WSHSY, CDR2 SAAADI, per germline. The CDR3 DNA sequence: TGCGCCAGCAGTGCTGGCAGTGGTAATGGCTACACCTTC. As protein: CASSAGSGNGYTF.

The chain recombines TRBV27 with TRBJ2-3; D is uncertain. Germline CDR1 is MNHEY and CDR2 is SMNVEV (reference sequence). Trimming took 5 bases from V and 1 from J, leaving 7 bases between them. The CDR3 contains 13 residues. The CDR3 sequence is CASSPSGTDTQYF. The CDR3, as DNA: TGTGCCAGCAGTCCCTCGGGCACAGATACGCAGTATTTT.

The chain couples TRBV5-1 to TRBJ1-4; the D gene is possibly TRBD1 (5 bases). Germline V gene lookup returns CDR1 SGHRS and CDR2 YFSETQ. V lost 0 bases, J lost 9 bases, and 15 bases lay in between. This CDR3 comprises 15 residues. The CDR3 loop reads CASSLVGGTSKKLFF. CDR3 in DNA: TGCGCCAGCAGCTTGGTGGGGGGAACTTCTAAAAAACTGTTTTTT.

V and J are TRBV9 and TRBJ1-6, with D hard to call. Germline CDR1 SGDLS, CDR2 YYNGEE. V dropped 0 bases and J dropped 9 bases, with 19 bases sitting between them. CDR3 length: 17 amino acids. CDR3 in amino acids: CASSVDMVAWEGSPLHF. Written as DNA, the CDR3 is TGTGCCAGCAGCGTAGACATGGTAGCCTGGGAGGGTTCACCCCTCCACTTT.

This clone was seen many times. The gene calls are TRBV30 and TRBJ2-7, with D perhaps matching TRBD1 (6 bases). Trimming removed 5 bases from V and 4 bases from J, with 12 bases in between. The V gene's germline CDR1 is GTSNPN and CDR2 SVGIG (reference sequence). This CDR3 has 12 amino acids. The CDR3 DNA reads TGTGCCTGGGCCCCCCAGGGGTACGAGCAGTACTTC. Amino acid sequence: CAWAPQGYEQYF.

The rearrangement joins TRBV6-1 to TRBJ1-5; tentatively, D is TRBD1 (5 bases). CDR3 length equals 17 residues. V was pared by 0 bases and J by 7 bases, with 19 bases between. CDR1 is MNHNS and CDR2 is SASEGT in the germline V gene. CDR3 amino acids: CASSEAVLGGAWQPQHF. The CDR3 DNA reads as TGTGCCAGCAGTGAAGCGGTATTGGGAGGGGCTTGGCAGCCCCAGCATTTT.

J is TRBJ2-1 and V is TRBV12-5; 9 bases match TRBD2. This CDR3 is built from 15 residues. J was trimmed by 2 bases and V by 3 bases; bases with no gene match: 2. CDR1 and CDR2 from the germline V gene are LGHNT and FRNRAP. CDR3 in DNA: TGTGCTAGTGGTTTATCTAGCGGGGCCTACAATGAGCAGTTCTTC. As protein: CASGLSSGAYNEQFF.

V gene TRBV19 combines with J gene TRBJ1-5; 10 bases align to TRBD1. CDR1 and CDR2 from the germline V gene are LNHDA and SQIVND (reference sequence). J gave up 0 bases and V 4 bases, and 12 bases lay outside the gene matches. CDR3 size: 19 residues. In DNA form, the CDR3 reads TGTGCCAGTAGTACTGGACAGGGGGTAGAGTACGGTAGCAATCAGCCCCAGCATTTT. Amino acids: CASSTGQGVEYGSNQPQHF.

This clone showed up just a few times. The J gene is TRBJ1-4, the V gene TRBV4-2; D is uncertain. Trimming stripped 2 bases from V and 0 bases from J, with 7 bases between. The germline CDR1 and CDR2 sequences are LGHNA and YNFKEQ. The CDR3 covers 15 residues. The CDR3 protein is CASSQTGATNEKLFF. In DNA form, the CDR3 reads TGTGCCAGCAGCCAAACGGGAGCAACTAATGAAAAACTGTTTTTT.

This clone was recorded a few times. The rearrangement joins TRBV19 to TRBJ2-7, with 8 bases identical to TRBD1. Germline CDR1 LNHDA, CDR2 SQIVND (reference sequence). Germline trimming cut 9 bases from V and 4 bases from J; bases unmatched to any gene: 8. The length of the CDR3 is 13 residues. This CDR3 is CASGHRGEYEQYF. DNA of the CDR3: TGTGCCAGCGGGCACAGGGGGGAGTACGAGCAGTACTTC.

The chain combines TRBV27 with TRBJ2-7, with D possibly being TRBD2 (6 bases). V lost 6 bases and J 3 bases, leaving 15 bases between the germline ends. The CDR3 has 14 residues. Germline V gene lookup returns CDR1 MNHEY and CDR2 SMNVEV (reference sequence). The CDR3 coding sequence is TGTGCCAGCAGGCCAGGAGGGGCCCACTACGAGCAGTACTTC. Its translation: CASRPGGAHYEQYF.

The chain uses TRBV28 and TRBJ2-7; TRBD2 is a possible D gene (6 bases). The CDR3 runs 11 residues. V was pared by 9 bases and J by 4 bases, with 10 bases between. Germline lookup yields CDR1 MDHEN and CDR2 SYDVKM. CDR3 sequence (DNA): TGTGCCAGTAACCGGGGGTACGAGCAGTACTTC. This sequence encodes CASNRGYEQYF.

Only a few counts were recorded for this clone. The rearrangement joins TRBV6-5 to TRBJ1-2, with D tentatively TRBD1 (5 bases). Germline values: CDR1 MNHEY, CDR2 SVGAGI. The CDR3 is 13 amino acids. The V end lost 6 bases, the J end lost 7 bases, and 15 bases lay between the germline ends. CDR3 protein: CASRTPGGLGYTF. The CDR3, as DNA: TGTGCCAGCAGAACCCCGGGGGGACTTGGCTACACCTTC.

The chain carries TRBV19 and TRBJ2-5; TRBD1 is a possible D gene (5 bases). Germline CDR1 reads LNHDA; CDR2 reads SQIVND (reference sequence). The CDR3 loop spans 15 amino acids. The V end was cut by 7 bases, the J end by 3 bases, with 18 bases between. The CDR3 bases are TGTGCCAGTACCGGTGGGGCAGGCGGTAAAGAGACCCAGTACTTC. Its translation: CASTGGAGGKETQYF.

J is TRBJ2-2 and V is TRBV5-1; TRBD1 aligns across 7 bases. CDR1 is SGHRS and CDR2 is YFSETQ in the germline V gene. The CDR3 runs to 16 residues. The ends lost 3 bases at V and 3 bases at J; junction bases unmatched: 8. For the CDR3, the DNA is TGCGCCAGCAGCTCCCAGGGGGATGAGGACACCGGGGAGCTGTTTTTT. Amino acid sequence: CASSSQGDEDTGELFF.

The V and J genes are TRBV7-2 and TRBJ1-6; 8 nucleotides line up with TRBD1. Germline-derived CDR1 and CDR2 are SGHTA and FQGNSA. This CDR3 is 14 amino acids long. J lost 9 bases, V lost 6 bases, and 7 bases had no gene match. For the CDR3, the DNA is TGTGCCAGCAGTTTAACAGGGGGGGGTTCACCCCTCCACTTT. Translation: CASSLTGGGSPLHF.

V gene TRBV4-2 combines with J gene TRBJ2-1, with D perhaps TRBD2 (6 bases). The CDR3 consists of 17 residues. V was clipped by 0 bases and J by 7 bases, with 19 bases between them. Germline CDR1 is LGHNA and CDR2 is YNFKEQ. CDR3 amino acids: CASSQDGLRGTRNEQFF. The CDR3 DNA reads as TGTGCCAGCAGCCAAGACGGCCTCCGGGGGACCAGAAATGAGCAGTTCTTC.

This chain uses TRBV18 with TRBJ2-3; TRBD1 agrees at 7 bases. This CDR3 spans 14 amino acids. The V gene end was trimmed by 3 bases and the J gene end by 0 bases; junction bases not matched to a gene: 0. The germline V gene has CDR1 KGHSH and CDR2 LQKENI. The CDR3 DNA reads TGTGCCAGCTCACCGGACAGGAGCACAGATACGCAGTATTTT. It encodes CASSPDRSTDTQYF.